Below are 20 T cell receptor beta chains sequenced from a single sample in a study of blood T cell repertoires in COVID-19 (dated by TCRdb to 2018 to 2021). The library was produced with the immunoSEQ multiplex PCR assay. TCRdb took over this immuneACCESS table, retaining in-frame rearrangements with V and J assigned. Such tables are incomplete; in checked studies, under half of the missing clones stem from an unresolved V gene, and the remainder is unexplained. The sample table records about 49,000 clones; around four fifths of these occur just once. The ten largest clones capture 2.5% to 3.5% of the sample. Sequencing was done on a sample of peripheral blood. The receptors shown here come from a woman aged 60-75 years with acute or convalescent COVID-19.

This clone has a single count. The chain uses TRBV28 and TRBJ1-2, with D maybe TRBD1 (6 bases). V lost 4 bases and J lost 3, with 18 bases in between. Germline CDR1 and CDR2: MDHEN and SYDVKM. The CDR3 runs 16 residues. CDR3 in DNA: TGTGCCAGCAGTTCGCCCCTGGGGGGGCGCGACTATGGCTACACCTTC. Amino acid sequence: CASSSPLGGRDYGYTF.

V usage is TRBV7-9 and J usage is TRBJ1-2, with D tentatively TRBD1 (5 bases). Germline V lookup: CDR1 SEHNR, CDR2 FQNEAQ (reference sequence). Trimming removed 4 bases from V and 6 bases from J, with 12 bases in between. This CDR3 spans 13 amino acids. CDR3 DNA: TGTGCCAGCAGCTCACAGGTTTTGGATGGCTACACCTTC. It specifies CASSSQVLDGYTF.

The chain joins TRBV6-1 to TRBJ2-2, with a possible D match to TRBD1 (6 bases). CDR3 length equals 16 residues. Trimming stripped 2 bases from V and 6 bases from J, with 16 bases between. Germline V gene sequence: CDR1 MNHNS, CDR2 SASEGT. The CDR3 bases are TGTGCCAGCAGTGAATGGTTGAAAGGGGGTCCCGGGGAGCTGTTTTTT. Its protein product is CASSEWLKGGPGELFF.

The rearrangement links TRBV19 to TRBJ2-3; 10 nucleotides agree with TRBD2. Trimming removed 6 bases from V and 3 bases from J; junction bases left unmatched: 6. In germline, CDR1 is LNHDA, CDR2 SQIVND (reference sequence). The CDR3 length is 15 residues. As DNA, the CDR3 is TGTGCCAGTAGCTCCGGACTAGCGGATACAGATACGCAGTATTTT. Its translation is CASSSGLADTDTQYF.

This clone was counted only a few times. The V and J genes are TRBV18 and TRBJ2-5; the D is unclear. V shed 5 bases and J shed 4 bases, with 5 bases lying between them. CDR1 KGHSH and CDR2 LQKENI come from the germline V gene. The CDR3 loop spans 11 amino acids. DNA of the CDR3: TGTGCCAGCTCATTACTAGAGACCCAGTACTTC. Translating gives CASSLLETQYF.

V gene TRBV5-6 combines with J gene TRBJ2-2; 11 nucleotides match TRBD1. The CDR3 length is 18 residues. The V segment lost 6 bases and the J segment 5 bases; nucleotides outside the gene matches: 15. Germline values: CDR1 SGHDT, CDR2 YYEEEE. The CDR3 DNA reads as TGTGCCAGCAAAGGGACAGGGGGTAGGGGCCCGGTGACCGGGGAGCTGTTTTTT. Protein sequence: CASKGTGGRGPVTGELFF.

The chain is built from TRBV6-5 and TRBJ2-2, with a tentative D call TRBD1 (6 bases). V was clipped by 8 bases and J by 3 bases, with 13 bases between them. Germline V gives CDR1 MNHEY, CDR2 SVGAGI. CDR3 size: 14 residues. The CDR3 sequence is CASLPRGYTGELFF. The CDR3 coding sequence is TGTGCCAGCCTCCCGAGGGGGTACACCGGGGAGCTGTTTTTT.

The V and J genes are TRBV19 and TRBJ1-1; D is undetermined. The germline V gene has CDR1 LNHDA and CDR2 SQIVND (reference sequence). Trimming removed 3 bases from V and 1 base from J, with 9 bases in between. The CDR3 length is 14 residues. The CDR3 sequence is CASSIPRGNTEAFF. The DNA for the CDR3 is TGTGCCAGTAGTATTCCCCGGGGGAACACTGAAGCTTTCTTT.

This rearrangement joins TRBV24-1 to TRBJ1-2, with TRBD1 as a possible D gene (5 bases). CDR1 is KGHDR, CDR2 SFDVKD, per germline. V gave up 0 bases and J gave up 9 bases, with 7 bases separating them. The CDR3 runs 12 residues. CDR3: CATSDLRGCYTF. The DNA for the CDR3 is TGTGCCACCAGTGATTTGCGGGGGTGCTACACCTTC.

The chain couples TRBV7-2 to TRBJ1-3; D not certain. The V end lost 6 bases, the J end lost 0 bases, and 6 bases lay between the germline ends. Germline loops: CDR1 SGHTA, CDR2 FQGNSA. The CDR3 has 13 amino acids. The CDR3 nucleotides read TGTGCCAGCAGAGCGAGCTCTGGAAACACCATATATTTT. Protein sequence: CASRASSGNTIYF.

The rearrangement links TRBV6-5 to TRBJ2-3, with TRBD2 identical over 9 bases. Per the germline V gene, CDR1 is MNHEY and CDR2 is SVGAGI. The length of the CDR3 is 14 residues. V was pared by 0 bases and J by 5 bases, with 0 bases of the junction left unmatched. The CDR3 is CASSYSSGGDTQYF. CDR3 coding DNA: TGTGCCAGCAGTTACTCTAGCGGGGGAGATACGCAGTATTTT.

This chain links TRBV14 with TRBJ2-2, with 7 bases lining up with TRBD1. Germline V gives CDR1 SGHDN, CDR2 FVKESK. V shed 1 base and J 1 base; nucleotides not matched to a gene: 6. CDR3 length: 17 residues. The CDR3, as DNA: TGTGCCAGCAGCCAAGTTATTCGGACAGGGAACACCGGGGAGCTGTTTTTT. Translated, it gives CASSQVIRTGNTGELFF.

The CDR3 reads CATSRAVVGDKGGSTEAFF. CDR3 coding DNA: TGTGCCACCAGCAGAGCTGTGGTCGGGGACAAGGGAGGGTCCACTGAAGCTTTCTTT. The V and J genes are TRBV15 and TRBJ1-1; tentatively, D is TRBD1 (6 bases). The CDR3 totals 19 residues. Germline V gene sequence: CDR1 LNHNV, CDR2 YYDKDF (reference sequence). Trimming pared 1 base from V and 4 bases from J, leaving 25 bases between.

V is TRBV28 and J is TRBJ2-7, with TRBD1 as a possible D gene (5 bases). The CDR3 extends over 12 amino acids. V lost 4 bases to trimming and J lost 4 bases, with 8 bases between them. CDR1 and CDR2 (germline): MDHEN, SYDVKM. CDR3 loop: CASSSTAYEQYF. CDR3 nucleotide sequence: TGTGCCAGCAGTTCGACAGCATACGAGCAGTACTTC.

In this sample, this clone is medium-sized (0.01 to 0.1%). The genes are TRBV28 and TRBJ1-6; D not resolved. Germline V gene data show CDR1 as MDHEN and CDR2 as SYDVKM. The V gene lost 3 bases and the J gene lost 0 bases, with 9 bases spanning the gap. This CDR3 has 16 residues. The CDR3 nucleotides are TGTGCCAGCAGTTTGCTGGGGAGCTCCTATAATTCACCCCTCCACTTT. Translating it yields CASSLLGSSYNSPLHF. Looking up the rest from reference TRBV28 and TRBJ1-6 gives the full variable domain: DVKVTQSSRYLVKRTGEKVFLECVQDMDHENMFWYRQDPGLGLRLIYFSYDVKMKEKGDIPEGYSVSREKKERFSLILESASTNQTSMYLCASSLLGSSYNSPLHFGNGTRLTVT.

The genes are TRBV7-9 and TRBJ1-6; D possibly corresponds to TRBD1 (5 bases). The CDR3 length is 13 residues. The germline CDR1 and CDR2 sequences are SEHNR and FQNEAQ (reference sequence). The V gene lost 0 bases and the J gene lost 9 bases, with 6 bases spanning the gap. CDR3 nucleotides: TGTGCCAGCAGCTTAGCTAGGGGTTCACCCCTCCACTTT. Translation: CASSLARGSPLHF.

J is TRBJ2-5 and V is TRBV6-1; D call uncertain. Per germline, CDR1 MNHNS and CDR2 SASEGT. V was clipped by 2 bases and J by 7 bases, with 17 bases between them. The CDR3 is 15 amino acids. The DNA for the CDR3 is TGTGCCAGCAGTGAAAGTCGGGTCGGCGCTGGGACCCAGTACTTC. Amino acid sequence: CASSESRVGAGTQYF.

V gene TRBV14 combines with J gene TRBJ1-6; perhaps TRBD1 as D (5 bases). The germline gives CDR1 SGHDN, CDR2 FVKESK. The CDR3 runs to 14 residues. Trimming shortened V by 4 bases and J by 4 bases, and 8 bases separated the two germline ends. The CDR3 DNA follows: TGTGCCAGCAGCCTCGGACAATATAATTCACCCCTCCACTTT. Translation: CASSLGQYNSPLHF.

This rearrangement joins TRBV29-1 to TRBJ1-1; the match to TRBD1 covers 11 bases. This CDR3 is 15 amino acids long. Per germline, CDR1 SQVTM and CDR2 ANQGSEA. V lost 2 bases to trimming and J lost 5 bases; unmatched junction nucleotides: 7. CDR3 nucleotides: TGCAGCGTTGAACCCCTGGACAGGGGGCTGACTGAAGCTTTCTTT. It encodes CSVEPLDRGLTEAFF.

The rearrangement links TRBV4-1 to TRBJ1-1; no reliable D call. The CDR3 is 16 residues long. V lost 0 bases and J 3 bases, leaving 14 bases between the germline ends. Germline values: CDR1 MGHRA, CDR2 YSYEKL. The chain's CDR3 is CASSQEISLLDTEAFF. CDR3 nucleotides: TGCGCCAGCAGCCAAGAAATTTCCCTGCTAGACACTGAAGCTTTCTTT.